This T cell receptor (beta chain) was identified during a study of blood T cell repertoires in COVID-19. Under the authors' procedure: Reference gene primers were amplified, and this amplification served to estimate nucleated cell counts. Clones were read by immunoSEQ multiplex PCR, and TCRdb kept only the in-frame ones, dropping some. V and J calls and clone size are those listed in that table; D and trimming were worked out from the DNA. The profile covers some 300,000 clones, with about nine tenths appearing a single time and 6.3% taken by the ten largest. Enrolment of Seattle patients took place during active infection, and they were followed longitudinally. The CDR3 consists of 16 residues.

This receptor was identified in a woman between 50 and 59 years old with COVID-19, enrolled during active disease. The chain combines TRBV21-1 with TRBJ1-5; TRBD1 is the table's D call, not checked against the DNA. TRBV21-1 is a pseudogene locus. Sample: peripheral blood. CDR3: CASSTMTGGSNQPQHF. CDR3 sequence (DNA): TGTGCCAGCAGCACAATGACAGGGGGTTCCAATCAGCCCCAGCATTTT.